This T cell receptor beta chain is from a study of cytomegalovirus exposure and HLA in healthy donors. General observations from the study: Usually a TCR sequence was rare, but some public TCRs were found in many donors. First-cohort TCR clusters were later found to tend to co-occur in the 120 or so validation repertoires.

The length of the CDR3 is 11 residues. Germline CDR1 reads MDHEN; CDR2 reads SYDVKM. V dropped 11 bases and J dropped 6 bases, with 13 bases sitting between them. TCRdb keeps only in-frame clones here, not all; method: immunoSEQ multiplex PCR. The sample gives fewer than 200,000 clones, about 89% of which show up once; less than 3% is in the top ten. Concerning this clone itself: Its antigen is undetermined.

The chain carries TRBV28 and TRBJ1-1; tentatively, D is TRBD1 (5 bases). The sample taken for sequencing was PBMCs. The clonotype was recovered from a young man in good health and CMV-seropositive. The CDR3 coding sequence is TGTGCCGTATGGGGGGGATCTGAAGCTTTCTTT. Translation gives CAVWGGSEAFF.